This entry describes one T cell receptor (beta chain). Its antigen is still unknown. Per-base qualities were not stored, and no clone one base away is much larger. The immunoSEQ Assay, a bias-controlled multiplex PCR, was used to amplify TCRbeta CDR3 regions from genomic DNA. The source study handled its data this way. Nucleated cell counts per sample were estimated from amplification of reference gene primers within the assay. Sequence reads were collapsed and filtered to measure the absolute abundance of every unique TCRbeta CDR3 rearrangement. For each sample, productive Simpson clonality was calculated by taking the square root of Simpson's diversity index across productive rearrangements. TCRdb obtained this table from immuneACCESS and retained in-frame rearrangements with V and J assigned. These tables miss some clones; where compared with another copy, unresolved V genes account for less than half of the shortfall, and the remainder is unexplained. V, J and clone size were drawn from that table, and D and trimming were deduced from the DNA. The sample table lists a few hundred thousand clones, 80% to 85% of them with a count of one. The top ten clones comprise around 3.6% of the sample.

Enrolling through a virtual design, the prospective study's participants ranged in age from roughly 18 to 89 years and lived across 20 to 30 United States geographic areas. In the prospective study, participants were assigned to cohorts based on the clinical history participants reported in a screening survey and a study questionnaire. ImmuneRACE Cohort 3 recovered participants were defined by two consecutive negative NP/OP PCR tests, healthcare professional clearance, or symptom resolution. In the prospective study, whole blood, serum and a nasopharyngeal or oropharyngeal swab were collected from each participant by mobile phlebotomists. Participants in the prospective study had the option to provide additional blood draws and questionnaires over an approximately 2-month period. Before DNA extraction, prospective study blood samples were shipped either frozen or at room temperature. This sample was taken from a study of blood T cell repertoires in COVID-19 (TCRdb year 2020). Notes on the research overall: Samples from collaborators originated in the United States, Italy and Spain and spanned both the acute and convalescent phases of COVID-19. The material from the prospective study consisted of cDNA or gDNA derived from T cells, B-cell-depleted T cells, or PBMCs. Deeply sampled blood TCRbeta repertoires from subjects exposed to, actively infected with, or recovered from COVID-19 were included in the dataset. The repertoires were released in a freely available public database intended as a resource for research on the immune response to SARS-CoV-2. Samples came from the ongoing ImmuneRACE study (first 160 participants) plus 1,254 subjects from 6 global collaborators. Nearly every sample came with metadata listing a de-identified subject ID, COVID-19 status, age in years and sex. Where HLA class I and class II types were available, the types were taken from metadata supplied by the sample provider, not from assay-based typing. Broad study findings and their caveats: The quantity of clinical and demographic metadata differed by source and by participant and was supplied without curation.

The germline V gene encodes CDR1 SGHRS and CDR2 YFSETQ. Taken from cysteine to phenylalanine, the CDR3 has 17 residues. This entry keeps only the CDR3 DNA: 51 bases, framed from base 1. At the junction V is shortened by 0 bases and J by 1 base; bases outside the gene matches: 5. Sequencing used PBMCs or T cells enriched from blood (not recorded which). This sequence uses TRBV5-1 and TRBJ2-2; a stretch of 8 junction bases matches TRBD2. The sequence came from a man over 45 who had recovered from COVID-19. The nucleotides read TGCGCCAGCAGCTTGGATAGCGGGGCCCTGAACACCGGGGAGCTGTTTTTT. Translated, it gives CASSLDSGALNTGELFF.